A selection of T cell receptor beta chains follows, all from one sample in a study of identical twins. TCRdb processed the 5' RACE reads anew with MiXCR; each CDR3 protein has one entry. Here the sample spans around 550,000 distinct CDR3 sequences, 15% being singletons. These data were also reused for a study on yellow fever vaccine responses in identical twins.

The sample was CD4+ T cells sorted from blood. Source of these receptors: a young woman in good health. CDR3s include the opening cysteine and the closing phenylalanine or tryptophan. D genes are given only for firm matches. Rows give clone size only sometimes, using once, few, many, or a class for an expanded clone.

CATSRVSVNEKLFF	TGTGCCACCAGCAGAGTTTCAGTAAATGAAAAACTGTTTTTT	TRBV15	NA	NA	TRBJ1-4
CASSSQGTNTGELFF	TGCGCCAGCAGTTCACAGGGTACAAACACCGGGGAGCTGTTTTTT	TRBV5-1	few	NA	TRBJ2-2
CASSLTGSTEAFF	TGTGCCAGCAGTCTGACAGGGTCCACTGAAGCTTTCTTT	TRBV12-3/TRBV12-4	many	TRBD1	TRBJ1-1
CASSNHEIGNTGELFF	TGTGCCAGCAGCAATCACGAAATTGGGAACACCGGGGAGCTGTTTTTT	TRBV7-9	NA	NA	TRBJ2-2
CASSTSMYQETQYF	TGTGCCAGCAGCACTTCGATGTACCAAGAGACCCAGTACTTC	TRBV11-2	few	NA	TRBJ2-5
CASSIRPEGELFF	TGTGCCAGCAGCATCCGACCCGAGGGGGAGCTGTTTTTT	TRBV2	NA	NA	TRBJ2-2
CASSRTSRTDTQYF	TGTGCCAGCTCACGGACATCACGCACAGATACGCAGTATTTT	TRBV18	few	NA	TRBJ2-3
CSVEDRYSGSNRELFF	TGCAGCGTTGAAGATCGATACAGCGGGAGTAACCGGGAGCTGTTTTTT	TRBV29-1	few	TRBD2	TRBJ2-2
CASSRTSEKYNEQFF	TGCGCCAGCAGCCGGACTAGCGAGAAGTACAATGAGCAGTTCTTC	TRBV5-1	few	TRBD2	TRBJ2-1
CASSLQAGATGELFF	TGTGCCAGCAGCTTACAAGCCGGCGCAACCGGGGAGCTGTTTTTT	TRBV7-6	once	NA	TRBJ2-2
CASSSQWTGQENYGYTF	TGTGCCAGCAGCTCCCAATGGACAGGACAAGAAAACTATGGCTACACCTTC	TRBV7-8	few	TRBD1	TRBJ1-2
CSVLGQGEQTQYF	TGCAGCGTCCTGGGACAGGGAGAACAGACCCAGTACTTC	TRBV29-1	few	TRBD1	TRBJ2-5
CASSSATNEKLFF	TGTGCCAGCAGCAGCGCAACTAATGAAAAACTGTTTTTT	TRBV7-2	NA	NA	TRBJ1-4
CASSSPGLMNTGELFF	TGTGCCAGCAGTTCCCCGGGACTTATGAACACCGGGGAGCTGTTTTTT	TRBV28	few	NA	TRBJ2-2
CACCLGTSGGTSTDTQYF	TGTGCCTGCTGTCTCGGGACTAGCGGGGGGACTAGCACAGATACGCAGTATTTT	TRBV7-3	NA	TRBD2	TRBJ2-3
CASSVDTGSYNEQFF	TGTGCCAGCAGCGTAGATACGGGCTCCTACAATGAGCAGTTCTTC	TRBV9	many	NA	TRBJ2-1
CASSLRSSGSQKTQYF	TGTGCCAGCAGCTTGAGGTCTAGCGGGAGTCAAAAGACCCAGTACTTC	TRBV5-6	NA	TRBD2	TRBJ2-5
CASSYGHTNTEAFF	TGTGCCAGCAGCTACGGACACACGAACACTGAAGCTTTCTTT	TRBV7-2	few	NA	TRBJ1-1
CASSEQGNEQFF	TGCGCCAGCAGCGAACAGGGGAATGAGCAGTTCTTC	TRBV5-1	many	TRBD1	TRBJ2-1
CASSYSTGEAFF	TGTGCCAGCAGTTACTCGACCGGGGAGGCTTTCTTT	TRBV6-6	few	NA	TRBJ1-1
CASQRQENTEAFF	TGCGCCAGCCAAAGACAGGAGAACACTGAAGCTTTCTTT	TRBV5-1	NA	NA	TRBJ1-1
CATSDLRGEGPEQFF	TGTGCCACCAGTGATTTGAGGGGGGAGGGCCCTGAGCAGTTCTTC	TRBV24-1	few	NA	TRBJ2-1
CASSSRTLLAKNIQYF	TGTGCCAGCAGCTCGCGGACTCTACTAGCCAAAAACATTCAGTACTTC	TRBV7-9	NA	NA	TRBJ2-4
CASSSHETQYF	TGTGCCAGCAGCTCGCACGAGACCCAGTACTTC	TRBV7-8	few	NA	TRBJ2-5
CASSQGSGWFRNAFYEQYF	TGTGCCAGCAGCCAAGGTAGCGGGTGGTTTAGAAACGCATTCTACGAGCAGTACTTC	TRBV14	NA	TRBD2	TRBJ2-7
CASSRWTTSTNEQFF	TGTGCCAGCAGCCGATGGACTACCTCAACCAATGAGCAGTTCTTC	TRBV5-5	few	NA	TRBJ2-1
CASSGAISGRTYNEQFF	TGTGCCAGCAGCGGAGCCATTAGCGGGAGAACCTACAATGAGCAGTTCTTC	TRBV11-2	NA	TRBD2	TRBJ2-1
CSAPGLGETQYF	TGCAGTGCCCCGGGGCTTGGGGAGACCCAGTACTTC	TRBV20-1	NA	NA	TRBJ2-5
CASSTQSGSGDTQYF	TGTGCCAGCAGCACCCAGAGCGGGAGTGGGGATACGCAGTATTTT	TRBV7-3	NA	TRBD2	TRBJ2-3
CASSKGTGGNTIYF	TGTGCCAGCAGCAAAGGGACAGGGGGAAACACCATATATTTT	TRBV6-1	NA	TRBD1	TRBJ1-3
CASSSDGGSTTDTQYF	TGTGCCAGCAGTTCGGATGGCGGGAGTACCACAGATACGCAGTATTTT	TRBV27	few	TRBD2	TRBJ2-3
CASSITGTAAYNEQFF	TGCGCCAGCAGCATAACCGGGACGGCAGCCTACAATGAGCAGTTCTTC	TRBV5-1	many	NA	TRBJ2-1
CASKYGYEQYF	TGTGCCAGCAAGTACGGCTACGAGCAGTACTTC	TRBV6-5	few	NA	TRBJ2-7
CARSLTALSSYNEQFF	TGCGCCAGGAGCTTGACCGCCCTAAGCTCCTACAATGAGCAGTTCTTC	TRBV5-1	NA	NA	TRBJ2-1
CASSRQTGAKGNTIYF	TGTGCCAGCAGTCGCCAAACGGGGGCGAAGGGAAACACCATATATTTT	TRBV6-1	NA	NA	TRBJ1-3
CASSLPGTAHNEQFF	TGTGCCAGCAGCCTCCCCGGGACTGCCCACAATGAGCAGTTCTTC	TRBV5-6	few	NA	TRBJ2-1
CASSFGVRTSSQETQYF	TGTGCCAGCAGCTTTGGGGTCCGGACCTCATCCCAAGAGACCCAGTACTTC	TRBV11-2	few	NA	TRBJ2-5
CASSQQRQETQYF	TGCGCCAGCAGCCAGCAGCGGCAAGAGACCCAGTACTTC	TRBV5-1	few	NA	TRBJ2-5
CASSVVGSGETQYF	TGTGCCAGCAGCGTAGTCGGGAGCGGGGAGACCCAGTACTTC	TRBV9	NA	NA	TRBJ2-5
CASSLRGGDREGYGYTF	TGTGCCAGCAGTTTAAGAGGCGGGGACAGGGAGGGCTATGGCTACACCTTC	TRBV12-3/TRBV12-4	NA	TRBD1	TRBJ1-2
CAISEPGGTNTGELFF	TGTGCCATCAGTGAGCCGGGAGGAACGAACACCGGGGAGCTGTTTTTT	TRBV10-3	few	TRBD2	TRBJ2-2
CATSQLAMDEQFF	TGTGCCACCTCCCAGCTGGCCATGGATGAGCAGTTCTTC	TRBV7-8	NA	NA	TRBJ2-1
CATAGTENQPQHF	TGTGCCACAGCCGGGACAGAAAATCAGCCCCAGCATTTT	TRBV24-1	few	TRBD1	TRBJ1-5
CASSVTEKSFQYF	TGTGCCAGCAGTGTCACAGAGAAATCCTTTCAGTACTTC	TRBV2	few	NA	TRBJ2-4
CASSPGDRLSTNEKLFF	TGTGCCAGCAGCCCGGGGGACCGTCTGTCAACTAATGAAAAACTGTTTTTT	TRBV7-9	NA	NA	TRBJ1-4
CASSPLAGATNEQFF	TGTGCCAGCAGCCCCTTAGCGGGAGCAACGAATGAGCAGTTCTTC	TRBV7-3	few	TRBD2	TRBJ2-1
CAARGWGANTGELFF	TGTGCCGCCCGGGGGTGGGGCGCGAACACCGGGGAGCTGTTTTTT	TRBV10-3	NA	NA	TRBJ2-2
CASSSLAGGLDEQFF	TGCGCCAGCAGCTCGCTAGCGGGAGGGCTCGATGAGCAGTTCTTC	TRBV5-1	many	TRBD2	TRBJ2-1
CASSQGGTRATKETQYF	TGTGCCAGCAGCCAAGGAGGAACCAGGGCGACGAAAGAGACCCAGTACTTC	TRBV3-1	few	NA	TRBJ2-5